This TCR beta chain was identified during a study of blood T cell repertoires in COVID-19. Study as a whole: Sample material is recorded as cDNA or gDNA derived from T cells, B-cell-depleted T cells, or PBMCs.

Produced via immunoSEQ multiplex PCR; TCRdb's table is partial and in-frame only. Of approximately 130,000 clones in the sample, just under 90% were seen once. The junction had 8 bases not matched to a gene; V was cut back by 3 bases and J by 4 bases. This CDR3 spans 14 amino acids. The germline V gene encodes CDR1 SQVTM and CDR2 ANQGSEA. The sequence derives from a woman in her fifties or sixties with acute or convalescent COVID-19. The sequenced material came from peripheral blood. The chain combines TRBV29-1 with TRBJ1-2, with 7 bases lining up with TRBD1. The CDR3 loop reads CSVEGDSLLYGYTF. The CDR3, as DNA: TGCAGCGTTGAGGGGGACAGCCTTCTCTATGGCTACACCTTC. The variable domain in full, with the rest retrieved from reference TRBV29-1 and TRBJ1-2, is SAVISQKPSRDICQRGTSLTIQCQVDSQVTMMFWYRQQPGQSLTLIATANQGSEATYESGFVIDKFPISRPNLTFSTLTVSNMSPEDSSIYLCSVEGDSLLYGYTFGSGTRLTVV.